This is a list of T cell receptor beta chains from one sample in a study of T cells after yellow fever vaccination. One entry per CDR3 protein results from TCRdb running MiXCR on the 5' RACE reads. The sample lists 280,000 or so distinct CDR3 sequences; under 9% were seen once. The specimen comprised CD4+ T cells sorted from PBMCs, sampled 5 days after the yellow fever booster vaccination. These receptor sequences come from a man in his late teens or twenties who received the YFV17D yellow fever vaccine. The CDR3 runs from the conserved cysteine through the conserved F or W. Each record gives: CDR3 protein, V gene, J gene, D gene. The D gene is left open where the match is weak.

CDR3 protein: CASSPRADPNTGELFF
V gene: TRBV7-2
J gene: TRBJ2-2
D gene: -

CDR3 protein: CATGTQYEQFF
V gene: TRBV11-2
J gene: TRBJ2-1
D gene: -

CDR3 protein: CASSQGDSTRNEQFF
V gene: TRBV4-1
J gene: TRBJ2-1
D gene: -

CDR3 protein: CASSLIGRNYEQYF
V gene: TRBV12-3/TRBV12-4
J gene: TRBJ2-7
D gene: -

CDR3 protein: CASSLGRGSTWGELFF
V gene: TRBV28
J gene: TRBJ2-2
D gene: -

CDR3 protein: CASSLAETSTDTQYF
V gene: TRBV7-8
J gene: TRBJ2-3
D gene: -

CDR3 protein: CASSLGGTPYNEQFF
V gene: TRBV11-2
J gene: TRBJ2-1
D gene: -

CDR3 protein: CASSSDRGSYNSPLHF
V gene: TRBV7-2
J gene: TRBJ1-6
D gene: TRBD1

CDR3 protein: CASSKTRGHEKLFF
V gene: TRBV7-8
J gene: TRBJ1-4
D gene: -

CDR3 protein: CATAPRGGYGYTF
V gene: TRBV27
J gene: TRBJ1-2
D gene: TRBD1

CDR3 protein: CASSSAAGDTGELFF
V gene: TRBV7-9
J gene: TRBJ2-2
D gene: -

CDR3 protein: CASNNGGESSYEQYF
V gene: TRBV6-2/TRBV6-3
J gene: TRBJ2-7
D gene: -

CDR3 protein: CASSAGQYTGELFF
V gene: TRBV7-9
J gene: TRBJ2-2
D gene: -

CDR3 protein: CASSRLGQDEKLFF
V gene: TRBV7-2
J gene: TRBJ1-4
D gene: TRBD1

CDR3 protein: CASSHNPGDPFDTQYF
V gene: TRBV5-4
J gene: TRBJ2-3
D gene: -

CDR3 protein: CASSDEGYNEQFF
V gene: TRBV6-5
J gene: TRBJ2-1
D gene: -

CDR3 protein: CAISAGLSGANVLTF
V gene: TRBV10-3
J gene: TRBJ2-6
D gene: -

CDR3 protein: CASSQIHGSGYEQYF
V gene: TRBV3-1
J gene: TRBJ2-7
D gene: -

CDR3 protein: CASSFGGSTQGNTIYF
V gene: TRBV7-9
J gene: TRBJ1-3
D gene: -

CDR3 protein: CASSTRGTGHTEAFF
V gene: TRBV27
J gene: TRBJ1-1
D gene: TRBD1

CDR3 protein: CASSHTGRPQETQYF
V gene: TRBV4-1
J gene: TRBJ2-5
D gene: -

CDR3 protein: CASRAGQNHEQYF
V gene: TRBV27
J gene: TRBJ2-7
D gene: -

CDR3 protein: CASSLRGANIQYF
V gene: TRBV27
J gene: TRBJ2-4
D gene: -

CDR3 protein: CASSAHPRSSWETQYF
V gene: TRBV9
J gene: TRBJ2-5
D gene: -

CDR3 protein: CASSLPDYGYTF
V gene: TRBV5-1
J gene: TRBJ1-2
D gene: -

CDR3 protein: CASSLQTGAETQYF
V gene: TRBV7-2
J gene: TRBJ2-5
D gene: TRBD1

CDR3 protein: CASSLDVGVGELFF
V gene: TRBV11-2
J gene: TRBJ2-2
D gene: -

CDR3 protein: CSARADTGELFF
V gene: TRBV29-1
J gene: TRBJ2-2
D gene: -

CDR3 protein: CASSQMGIRGETQYF
V gene: TRBV4-1
J gene: TRBJ2-5
D gene: -

CDR3 protein: CASSEDVEFLTGGDQGTEAFF
V gene: TRBV2
J gene: TRBJ1-1
D gene: TRBD1

CDR3 protein: CASSLVDYGQAFF
V gene: TRBV7-6
J gene: TRBJ1-1
D gene: -

CDR3 protein: CASSLEPLVWNEQFF
V gene: TRBV5-5
J gene: TRBJ2-1
D gene: -

CDR3 protein: CASTLGGGADTQYF
V gene: TRBV9
J gene: TRBJ2-3
D gene: -

CDR3 protein: CASSLGLRGATDTQYF
V gene: TRBV7-2
J gene: TRBJ2-3
D gene: -

CDR3 protein: CASSLRHGYQPQHF
V gene: TRBV4-3
J gene: TRBJ1-5
D gene: -

CDR3 protein: CASSQDRGESETQYF
V gene: TRBV4-3
J gene: TRBJ2-5
D gene: -

CDR3 protein: CASSPQDGSRVNTIYF
V gene: TRBV4-1
J gene: TRBJ1-3
D gene: -

CDR3 protein: CASSPPGGGRTDTQYF
V gene: TRBV9
J gene: TRBJ2-3
D gene: -

CDR3 protein: CASSQDRGRDSMELFF
V gene: TRBV4-3
J gene: TRBJ2-2
D gene: TRBD2